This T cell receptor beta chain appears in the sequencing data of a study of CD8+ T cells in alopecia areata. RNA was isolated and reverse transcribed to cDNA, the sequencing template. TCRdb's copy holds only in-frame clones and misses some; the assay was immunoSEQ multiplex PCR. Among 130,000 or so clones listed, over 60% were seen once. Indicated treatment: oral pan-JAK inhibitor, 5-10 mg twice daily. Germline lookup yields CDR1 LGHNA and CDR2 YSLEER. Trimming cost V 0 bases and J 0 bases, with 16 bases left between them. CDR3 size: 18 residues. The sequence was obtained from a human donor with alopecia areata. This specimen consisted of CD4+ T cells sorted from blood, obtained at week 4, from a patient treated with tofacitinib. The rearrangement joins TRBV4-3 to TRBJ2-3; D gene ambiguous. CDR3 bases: TGCGCCAGCAGCCAAGAAGTTAGTGTGGTCATAAGCACAGATACGCAGTATTTT. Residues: CASSQEVSVVISTDTQYF.